These 32 T cell receptor beta chains were all obtained from the same sample, sequenced in a study of blood T cell repertoires in COVID-19 (dated by TCRdb to 2020 to 2022). To prepare the library, the immunoSEQ multiplex PCR assay was applied. TCRdb took over this immuneACCESS table, retaining in-frame rearrangements with V and J assigned. Such tables are incomplete; in checked studies, under half of the missing clones stem from an unresolved V gene, and the remainder is unexplained. The sample table lists some 270,000 clones, around 84% of them with a count of one. In total, the top ten clones hold roughly 1.4% of the sample. The sample was peripheral blood. Source of these receptors: a woman in her thirties or forties who had recovered from COVID-19.

Worth noting for this clone: A junction boundary mismatches the germline segment, possibly from a read error. The chain couples TRBV19 to TRBJ2-1; 10 bases line up with TRBD2. The germline gives CDR1 LNHDA, CDR2 SQIVND (reference sequence). This CDR3 is 15 amino acids long. CDR3 loop: CASRIAGGSYNEQFF. The CDR3, as DNA: TGTGCCAGTAGAATAGCGGGGGGTTCCTACAATGAGCAGTTCTTC.

The chain joins TRBV28 to TRBJ2-7; 11 bases map to TRBD1. Germline V gene lookup returns CDR1 MDHEN and CDR2 SYDVKM. This CDR3 region has 15 residues. V was pared by 8 bases and J by 1 base, with 7 bases of the junction left unmatched. The CDR3, as DNA: TGTGCCAGCGCCCTGGGGACAGGGGGGTCCTACGAGCAGTACTTC. This encodes CASALGTGGSYEQYF.

This sequence joins TRBV5-6 and TRBJ2-5, with TRBD2 matching 11 bases. The CDR3 extends over 16 amino acids. Germline V gene data show CDR1 as SGHDT and CDR2 as YYEEEE. V lost 4 bases and J lost 5; bases outside the gene matches: 10. CDR3 amino acids: CASSTLAGEPGETQYF. The CDR3 DNA is TGTGCCAGCAGCACACTAGCGGGGGAGCCGGGGGAGACCCAGTACTTC.

This clone was seen only once. J is TRBJ2-5 and V is TRBV6-6, with unresolved D. Looked up from germline, CDR1 is MNHNY and CDR2 is SVGAGI (reference sequence). The CDR3 is 14 amino acids. The ends were cut back, 0 bases at V and 1 base at J, with 6 bases in the middle. The CDR3 spells CASSYSRLQETQYF. The CDR3, as DNA: TGTGCCAGCAGTTACTCGCGCCTCCAAGAGACCCAGTACTTC.

The chain uses TRBV29-1 and TRBJ1-1, with D unresolved. The germline gives CDR1 SQVTM, CDR2 ANQGSEA. Trimming took 4 bases from V and 0 from J, leaving 9 bases between them. The CDR3 has 13 amino acids. CDR3 sequence: CSVALLMNTEAFF. The CDR3 DNA follows: TGCAGCGTTGCCCTCCTTATGAACACTGAAGCTTTCTTT.

The chain links TRBV3-1 (or the pseudogene TRBV3-2) to TRBJ1-2; 7 bases match TRBD1. V shed 0 bases, J shed 8 bases, and the junction held 6 bases outside the gene matches. The germline V gene has CDR1 LGHDT and CDR2 YNNKEL (reference sequence). The CDR3 covers 14 residues. The CDR3 nucleotides are TGTGCCAGCAGCCAAGATGACAGGGTGAGAGGCTACACCTTC. This gives the protein CASSQDDRVRGYTF.

The V gene is TRBV7-9, the J gene TRBJ2-1, with D perhaps TRBD2 (5 bases). The CDR3 consists of 16 residues. CDR1 and CDR2 from the germline V gene are SEHNR and FQNEAQ (reference sequence). Between the trimmed V and J ends, which lost 2 bases and 2 bases, there was a span of 13 bases. DNA for the CDR3: TGTGCCAGCAGCTTAAAGGACTCTTTTACCTACAATGAGCAGTTCTTC. It is translated as CASSLKDSFTYNEQFF. Looking up the rest from reference TRBV7-9 and TRBJ2-1 gives the full variable domain: DTGVSQNPRHKITKRGQNVTFRCDPISEHNRLYWYRQTLGQGPEFLTYFQNEAQLEKSRLLSDRFSAERPKGSFSTLEIQRTEQGDSAMYLCASSLKDSFTYNEQFFGPGTRLTVL.

The rearrangement links TRBV3-1 (or the pseudogene TRBV3-2) to TRBJ2-7; 10 nucleotides align to TRBD1. Trimming took 5 bases from V and 3 from J; bases not matched to a gene: 7. CDR3 length: 15 residues. Germline lookup yields CDR1 LGHDT and CDR2 YNNKEL (reference sequence). CDR3 residues: CASSSPGQGLYEQYF. The CDR3 nucleotides read TGTGCCAGCAGCTCGCCGGGACAGGGGCTCTACGAGCAGTACTTC.

The chain recombines TRBV19 with TRBJ1-1; 9 bases align to TRBD1. This CDR3 has 14 amino acids. Germline values: CDR1 LNHDA, CDR2 SQIVND (reference sequence). V lost 3 bases and J lost 2; bases outside the gene matches: 1. The CDR3 region has the DNA TGTGCCAGTAGTATGGGACAGGGAAACACTGAAGCTTTCTTT. Residues: CASSMGQGNTEAFF.

DNA of the CDR3: TGTGCCAGCAGTCGAACAGGGGCAGCACGAGCTTTCTTT. It specifies CASSRTGAARAFF. V usage is TRBV2 and J usage is TRBJ1-1; 7 nucleotides match TRBD1. The germline V gene has CDR1 SNHLY and CDR2 FYNNEI. Unmatched junction bases numbered 10, after V lost 5 bases and J lost 10 bases. The CDR3 sequence is 13 residues long. The full variable domain, completed using reference TRBV2 and TRBJ1-1, is EPEVTQTPSHQVTQMGQEVILRCVPISNHLYFYWYRQILGQKVEFLVSFYNNEISEKSEIFDDQFSVERPDGSNFTLKIRSTKLEDSAMYFCASSRTGAARAFFGQGTRLTVV.

The chain is built from TRBV7-2 and TRBJ1-2; D gene ambiguous. The CDR3 consists of 13 residues. Trimming pared 5 bases from V and 2 bases from J, leaving 9 bases between. Germline-derived CDR1 and CDR2 are SGHTA and FQGNSA. CDR3 DNA sequence: TGTGCCAGCAGCCCCGGGAAGAACTATGGCTACACCTTC. Translating it yields CASSPGKNYGYTF. Together with reference TRBV7-2 and TRBJ1-2, the CDR3 gives the full variable domain: GAGVSQSPSNKVTEKGKDVELRCDPISGHTALYWYRQSLGQGLEFLIYFQGNSAPDKSGLPSDRFSAERTGGSVSTLTIQRTQQEDSAVYLCASSPGKNYGYTFGSGTRLTVV.

The gene calls are TRBV7-9 and TRBJ2-7, with a possible D match to TRBD1 (5 bases). The V gene's germline CDR1 is SEHNR and CDR2 FQNEAQ (reference sequence). V lost 1 base and J 5 bases, leaving 12 bases between the germline ends. The CDR3 runs 14 residues. The CDR3 loop is CASSLGTRADEQYF. CDR3 DNA sequence: TGTGCCAGCAGCTTAGGCACCAGGGCAGACGAGCAGTACTTC.

The CDR3 coding sequence is TGCGCCACAGGGCCAGCAGATGCAGATACGCAGTATTTT. It translates to CATGPADADTQYF. The chain recombines TRBV5-1 with TRBJ2-3, with D maybe TRBD1 (5 bases). V was clipped by 9 bases and J by 4 bases, with 15 bases between them. Germline V lookup: CDR1 SGHRS, CDR2 YFSETQ. The CDR3 covers 13 residues.

In DNA, the CDR3 is TGCGCCAGCAGCTTGGGACAGGGGCGCTCCTACAATGAGCAGTTCTTC. As protein: CASSLGQGRSYNEQFF. The chain links TRBV5-1 to TRBJ2-1; 8 bases are shared with TRBD1. The J segment lost 0 bases and the V segment lost 0 bases, leaving 2 bases of the junction unmatched. The CDR3 has 16 amino acids. CDR1 is SGHRS and CDR2 is YFSETQ in the germline V gene.

The chain combines TRBV7-2 with TRBJ2-7; 12 bases are a match to TRBD2. The germline V gene has CDR1 SGHTA and CDR2 FQGNSA. Germline trimming cut 5 bases from V and 4 bases from J; bases unmatched to any gene: 3. The CDR3 contains 14 residues. The CDR3 sequence is CASSGTSGGYEQYF. The CDR3 DNA follows: TGTGCCAGCAGCGGAACTAGCGGGGGGTACGAGCAGTACTTC.

The rearrangement uses TRBV19 and TRBJ2-2; TRBD2 agrees at 7 bases. The CDR3 has 18 amino acids. Germline V gives CDR1 LNHDA, CDR2 SQIVND (reference sequence). J gave up 2 bases and V 4 bases, and 13 bases lay outside the gene matches. CDR3 bases: TGTGCCAGTAGTAGATCTCTTGGGGGGGACGCAAACACCGGGGAGCTGTTTTTT. Translating it yields CASSRSLGGDANTGELFF. The full variable domain, with the rest looked up from reference TRBV19 and TRBJ2-2, is DGGITQSPKYLFRKEGQNVTLSCEQNLNHDAMYWYRQDPGQGLRLIYYSQIVNDFQKGDIAEGYSVSREKKESFPLTVTSAQKNPTAFYLCASSRSLGGDANTGELFFGEGSRLTVL.

In this sample, this clone turned up a few times. The chain uses TRBV2 and TRBJ1-2; 10 bases fit TRBD1. Losses at the gene ends were 4 bases for V and 14 bases for J; bases not matched to a gene: 10. The CDR3 runs 13 residues. Germline-derived CDR1 and CDR2 are SNHLY and FYNNEI. Written as DNA, the CDR3 is TGTGCCAGCAGTGCGAGGGACAGGGGCATGTGGACCTTC. This translates into CASSARDRGMWTF.

The V call is TRBV20-1, the J call TRBJ1-5; D not resolved. Trimming shortened V by 3 bases and J by 0 bases, and 12 bases separated the two germline ends. CDR1 is DFQATT, CDR2 SNEGSKA, per germline (reference sequence). The CDR3 contains 15 residues. The CDR3 protein is CSASPDLNSNQPQHF. DNA of the CDR3: TGCAGTGCTAGTCCCGACTTGAATAGCAATCAGCCCCAGCATTTT.

The CDR3 protein is CASSYSGQGVNSPLHF. The DNA of the CDR3 is TGTGCCAGCAGTTACTCGGGACAGGGAGTGAATTCACCCCTCCACTTT. V is TRBV6-6 and J is TRBJ1-6, with TRBD1 identical over 9 bases. The CDR3 consists of 16 residues. J lost 7 bases, V lost 0 bases, and 4 bases had no gene match. The germline gives CDR1 MNHNY, CDR2 SVGAGI (reference sequence).

This chain links TRBV6-5 with TRBJ2-3, with TRBD2 matching 7 bases. Germline values: CDR1 MNHEY, CDR2 SVGAGI. J gave up 5 bases and V 9 bases, and 14 bases lay outside the gene matches. The CDR3 runs 15 residues. This CDR3 reads CASWGGLGGVDTQYF. The CDR3, as DNA: TGTGCCAGTTGGGGGGGGTTAGGAGGCGTAGATACGCAGTATTTT.

In the case of this clone: Other DNA sequences within the sample encode an identical CDR3. The chain carries TRBV2 and TRBJ2-3; the match to TRBD2 covers 7 bases. This CDR3 is 12 amino acids long. J lost 6 bases, V lost 5 bases, and 2 bases had no gene match. Germline CDR1 is SNHLY and CDR2 is FYNNEI. The CDR3 region has the DNA TGTGCCAGCAGTCCCGGGGGGGATACGCAGTATTTT. It specifies CASSPGGDTQYF.

This chain uses TRBV7-9 with TRBJ1-6, with TRBD1 matching 7 bases. V trimming: 3 bases; J trimming: 7 bases; junction bases outside the gene matches: 6. The CDR3 has 15 residues. The V gene's germline CDR1 is SEHNR and CDR2 FQNEAQ (reference sequence). CDR3 sequence reads: CASSLEGQLNSPLHF. CDR3 DNA: TGTGCCAGCAGCTTGGAGGGACAGTTGAATTCACCCCTCCACTTT.

V gene TRBV2 combines with J gene TRBJ1-2, with D possibly TRBD1 on 6 matching bases. This CDR3 spans 15 amino acids. V lost 0 bases to trimming and J lost 5 bases, with 13 bases between them. Germline assignment: CDR1 SNHLY and CDR2 FYNNEI. As DNA, the CDR3 is TGTGCCAGCAGTGAAGCAGGATGGCAGGGGTATGGCTACACCTTC. Translation gives CASSEAGWQGYGYTF.

This clone was counted a few times. The V call is TRBV11-3, the J call TRBJ1-2; D perhaps matches TRBD1 (5 bases). V was pared by 5 bases and J by 8 bases, with 15 bases between. The germline V gene has CDR1 SGHNT and CDR2 YENEEA. The CDR3 is 13 amino acids. In DNA form, the CDR3 reads TGTGCCAGCAGCCCACCAGGGCAATCGGGCTACACCTTC. Translation gives CASSPPGQSGYTF. Full variable domain (outside the CDR3, taken from reference TRBV11-3 and TRBJ1-2): EAGVVQSPRYKIIEKKQPVAFWCNPISGHNTLYWYLQNLGQGPELLIRYENEEAVDDSQLPKDRFSAERLKGVDSTLKIQPAELGDSAVYLCASSPPGQSGYTFGSGTRLTVV.

V usage is TRBV20-1 and J usage is TRBJ1-1; possibly TRBD1 for D (5 bases). The CDR3 consists of 13 residues. Germline CDR1 is DFQATT and CDR2 is SNEGSKA (reference sequence). Trimming left V 3 bases short and J 5 bases short, with 13 bases between. CDR3 coding DNA: TGCAGTGCTAGTAGGGGTGATCGGACTGAAGCTTTCTTT. Its translation: CSASRGDRTEAFF.

The chain uses TRBV29-1 and TRBJ2-2; 8 positions agree with TRBD1. This CDR3 is 16 amino acids long. CDR1 is SQVTM, CDR2 ANQGSEA, per germline. V lost 5 bases and J lost 2; bases outside the gene matches: 10. The CDR3 DNA reads as TGCAGCGTTCGGGCCCCAGGGGGCCCCAACACCGGGGAGCTGTTTTTT. Amino acid sequence: CSVRAPGGPNTGELFF.

The chain recombines TRBV18 with TRBJ2-3; D unresolved. From germline, CDR1 is KGHSH and CDR2 LQKENI. V was shortened by 5 bases and J by 9 bases, with 15 bases between the two germline ends. This CDR3 region has 13 residues. The CDR3 DNA sequence: TGTGCCAGCTCATTAGCCGAAGCTGGCACGCAGTATTTT. This sequence encodes CASSLAEAGTQYF.

The table lists this clone with a few counts. This sequence joins TRBV15 and TRBJ2-5; unclear D gene. The CDR3 length is 15 residues. Germline loops: CDR1 LNHNV, CDR2 YYDKDF (reference sequence). V lost 2 bases, J lost 1 base, and 11 bases lay in between. CDR3 region: CATSRRFTGQETQYF. CDR3 DNA sequence: TGTGCCACCAGCAGAAGATTCACGGGCCAAGAGACCCAGTACTTC.

This chain joins TRBV6-5 and TRBJ1-5; 12 bases fit TRBD1. Trimming at V came to 4 bases and at J to 8 bases, leaving 3 bases not matched to a gene. The CDR3 is 14 amino acids. CDR1 and CDR2 from the germline V gene are MNHEY and SVGAGI. The CDR3 reads CASSSGTGGEPQHF. In DNA, the CDR3 is TGTGCCAGCAGTTCCGGGACAGGGGGCGAGCCCCAGCATTTT.

CDR3 sequence: CASRSPDSYNQPQHF. CDR3 nucleotide sequence: TGTGCCAGCAGAAGTCCGGACAGCTACAATCAGCCCCAGCATTTT. The chain couples TRBV28 to TRBJ1-5, with D perhaps TRBD1 (6 bases). The CDR3 totals 15 residues. V was trimmed by 6 bases and J by 3 bases, leaving 15 bases between them. CDR1 and CDR2 from the germline V gene are MDHEN and SYDVKM.

The chain links TRBV7-2 to TRBJ1-4, with a weak D call TRBD1 (5 bases). The CDR3 loop spans 16 amino acids. The germline V gene encodes CDR1 SGHTA and CDR2 FQGNSA. The V gene lost 5 bases and the J gene lost 0 bases, with 13 bases spanning the gap. The CDR3 coding sequence is TGTGCCAGCAGCCTCCTGGGCAGGGCAACTAATGAAAAACTGTTTTTT. Encoded protein: CASSLLGRATNEKLFF.

The rearrangement joins TRBV7-9 to TRBJ1-3; 8 bases agree with TRBD1. Germline-derived CDR1 and CDR2 are SEHNR and FQNEAQ (reference sequence). This CDR3 is built from 15 residues. Trimming removed 4 bases from V and 4 bases from J; junction bases left unmatched: 6. CDR3 amino acids: CASSSTGGRGNTIYF. The CDR3, as DNA: TGTGCCAGCAGCTCTACAGGGGGAAGGGGAAACACCATATATTTT.